The 18 T cell receptor beta chains below all came from one sample that was sequenced in a study of T cell responses to AZD1222 COVID-19 vaccine. Profiled with immunoSEQ multiplex PCR; TCRdb holds only in-frame clones, not every one. The profile shows tens of thousands of clones, around 90% of them singletons. The sequenced sample was peripheral blood, obtained on day 0 of AZD1222 vaccination. These receptors came from an adult in good health.

The chain uses TRBV2 and TRBJ2-5; the match to TRBD2 covers 11 bases. Germline V gene data show CDR1 as SNHLY and CDR2 as FYNNEI. The CDR3 length is 16 residues. V was pared by 6 bases and J by 0 bases, with 6 bases of the junction left unmatched. CDR3 in amino acids: CASSAWTSGYQETQYF. The CDR3 DNA reads TGTGCCAGCAGCGCTTGGACTAGCGGGTACCAAGAGACCCAGTACTTC.

The sample holds a few counts of this clone. The gene calls are TRBV19 and TRBJ1-1; D remains ambiguous. This CDR3 contains 13 residues. V was cut by 8 bases and J by 0 bases, with 10 bases left in between. Looked up from germline, CDR1 is LNHDA and CDR2 is SQIVND (reference sequence). The CDR3 sequence is CASSSAMNTEAFF. The CDR3 nucleotides read TGTGCCAGTTCTTCGGCAATGAACACTGAAGCTTTCTTT.

This clone was picked up one time. This chain joins TRBV5-1 and TRBJ2-7, with D hard to call. The CDR3 extends over 12 amino acids. Trimming took 0 bases from V and 6 from J, leaving 7 bases between them. Germline V lookup: CDR1 SGHRS, CDR2 YFSETQ. The CDR3 loop is CASSLALSEQYF. The DNA of the CDR3 is TGCGCCAGCAGCTTGGCGCTTTCCGAGCAGTACTTC.

The chain is built from TRBV7-3 and TRBJ1-5; 10 bases agree with TRBD1. After removal of 2 bases from V and 4 bases from J, the junction contained 2 bases not matched to a gene. The CDR3 has 15 amino acids. Germline CDR1 reads SGHTA; CDR2 reads FQGTGA. CDR3 sequence reads: CASSLQGQGNQPQHF. DNA for the CDR3: TGTGCCAGCAGCTTACAGGGACAGGGGAATCAGCCCCAGCATTTT.

This sequence joins TRBV28 and TRBJ1-4; D possibly corresponds to TRBD1 (5 bases). The germline V gene has CDR1 MDHEN and CDR2 SYDVKM. Trimming pared 10 bases from V and 0 bases from J, leaving 15 bases between. This CDR3 is 15 amino acids long. The CDR3 loop reads CATASQTATNEKLFF. CDR3 DNA: TGTGCCACCGCCTCCCAGACAGCAACTAATGAAAAACTGTTTTTT. Complete variable domain (other parts from reference TRBV28 and TRBJ1-4): DVKVTQSSRYLVKRTGEKVFLECVQDMDHENMFWYRQDPGLGLRLIYFSYDVKMKEKGDIPEGYSVSREKKERFSLILESASTNQTSMYLCATASQTATNEKLFFGSGTQLSVL.

The chain recombines TRBV2 with TRBJ1-4, with D tentatively TRBD1 (5 bases). Between the trimmed V and J ends, which lost 6 bases and 5 bases, there was a span of 10 bases. The germline V gene has CDR1 SNHLY and CDR2 FYNNEI. The CDR3 is 13 residues long. The CDR3 coding sequence is TGTGCCAGCAGGGCCGACAGAAATGAAAAACTGTTTTTT. It codes for CASRADRNEKLFF.

The J gene is TRBJ1-5, the V gene TRBV19; 8 bases map to TRBD1. Germline CDR1 LNHDA, CDR2 SQIVND (reference sequence). The ends lost 3 bases at V and 2 bases at J; junction bases unmatched: 6. This CDR3 has 16 residues. DNA for the CDR3: TGTGCCAGTAGTATTCTATACAGGGGGGGCAATCAGCCCCAGCATTTT. Its protein is CASSILYRGGNQPQHF.

This sequence joins TRBV3-1 (or the pseudogene TRBV3-2) and TRBJ1-1, with 12 bases aligning to TRBD1. The J segment lost 10 bases and the V segment lost 8 bases, leaving 8 bases of the junction unmatched. Per the germline V gene, CDR1 is LGHDT and CDR2 is YNNKEL (reference sequence). The CDR3 extends over 13 amino acids. The CDR3 loop reads CASGDRGPVVAFF. CDR3 DNA sequence: TGTGCCAGCGGGGACAGGGGGCCTGTTGTAGCTTTCTTT.

For the CDR3, the DNA is TGTGCCAGCACCCCACCTCCCGGACAGGGGGTTTCCTATGGCTACACCTTC. Translating it yields CASTPPPGQGVSYGYTF. The chain uses TRBV5-6 and TRBJ1-2, with TRBD1 matching 10 bases. This CDR3 has 17 residues. Germline loops: CDR1 SGHDT, CDR2 YYEEEE. V dropped 6 bases and J dropped 4; count of bases not matched to a gene: 15.

This sequence joins TRBV2 and TRBJ2-2; D may be TRBD1 or TRBD2 (6 bases each). The germline CDR1 and CDR2 sequences are SNHLY and FYNNEI. There are 13 residues in the CDR3. The V gene lost 8 bases and the J gene lost 5 bases, with 12 bases spanning the gap. This CDR3 reads CASSLGGTGELFF. In DNA form, the CDR3 reads TGTGCCAGCTCCCTAGGGGGGACCGGGGAGCTGTTTTTT.

This sequence joins TRBV5-1 and TRBJ1-1; D is uncertain. From germline, CDR1 is SGHRS and CDR2 YFSETQ. The CDR3 covers 13 residues. Trimming pared 2 bases from V and 3 bases from J, leaving 8 bases between. In DNA, the CDR3 is TGCGCCAGCAGCTTTTATTCGGACACTGAAGCTTTCTTT. The encoded protein is CASSFYSDTEAFF.

The chain couples TRBV7-3 to TRBJ2-7; TRBD2 aligns across 7 bases. The CDR3 totals 15 residues. V dropped 1 base and J dropped 1; count of bases not matched to a gene: 4. Germline CDR1 SGHTA, CDR2 FQGTGA. CDR3 sequence reads: CASSLNGGGSYEQYF. The CDR3 bases are TGTGCCAGCAGCTTAAATGGCGGGGGATCCTACGAGCAGTACTTC.

V and J are TRBV14 and TRBJ1-3, with TRBD1 identical over 7 bases. V shed 4 bases, J shed 0 bases, and the junction held 6 bases outside the gene matches. The germline gives CDR1 SGHDN, CDR2 FVKESK. This CDR3 comprises 16 residues. DNA of the CDR3: TGTGCCAGCAGCCCCAGACAGGGCTTCTCTGGAAACACCATATATTTT. Protein: CASSPRQGFSGNTIYF.

The chain employs TRBV6-5 and TRBJ1-5; D is perhaps TRBD1 (5 bases). The V gene's germline CDR1 is MNHEY and CDR2 SVGAGI. V lost 6 bases, J lost 8 bases, and 11 bases lay in between. The CDR3 extends over 12 amino acids. The CDR3 loop is CASRTRGEPQHF. The CDR3 DNA follows: TGTGCCAGCAGAACACGAGGGGAGCCCCAGCATTTT.

A few counts support this clone. This sequence joins TRBV30 and TRBJ1-1; 7 bases fit TRBD1. Germline V gene data show CDR1 as GTSNPN and CDR2 as SVGIG (reference sequence). The CDR3 loop spans 13 amino acids. Trimming took 0 bases from V and 9 from J; bases not matched to a gene: 7. The CDR3 protein is CAWSVGEGAKAFF. CDR3 nucleotides: TGTGCCTGGAGTGTAGGTGAGGGGGCAAAAGCTTTCTTT.

The chain combines TRBV6-1 with TRBJ1-5; no clear D. Germline assignment: CDR1 MNHNS and CDR2 SASEGT. Trimming removed 6 bases from V and 11 bases from J, with 14 bases in between. This CDR3 has 12 residues. The CDR3 protein is CASRPDRGAQHF. As DNA, the CDR3 is TGTGCCAGCAGGCCTGACCGGGGTGCCCAGCATTTT.

The chain has TRBV7-9 and TRBJ1-4; 10 nucleotides agree with TRBD1. There are 15 residues in the CDR3. V dropped 5 bases and J dropped 8; count of bases not matched to a gene: 8. From germline, CDR1 is SEHNR and CDR2 FQNEAQ (reference sequence). In DNA form, the CDR3 reads TGTGCCAGCAGCACACCGGGACAGGGGCAAGAAAAACTGTTTTTT. It specifies CASSTPGQGQEKLFF.

The chain couples TRBV30 to TRBJ1-3, with D possibly TRBD1 on 5 matching bases. This CDR3 is 13 amino acids long. Germline CDR1 reads GTSNPN; CDR2 reads SVGIG (reference sequence). This CDR3 reads CASGRLSGNTIYF. The CDR3 coding sequence is TGTGCTTCGGGACGTCTCTCTGGAAACACCATATATTTT.